The 2 T cell receptor beta chains given below trace back to one sample, sequenced in a study of blood T cell repertoires in COVID-19. Data came from immunoSEQ multiplex PCR; TCRdb stores just in-frame clones and leaves some out. The sample holds tens of thousands of clones, around 81% seen once. Sequencing was carried out using peripheral blood. All receptors come from a man aged 60 to 69 with acute or convalescent COVID-19.

CDR3 protein: CASREVGSGANVLTF. In DNA form, the CDR3 reads TGCGCCAGCAGAGAGGTAGGCTCTGGGGCCAACGTCCTGACTTTC. The V and J genes are TRBV5-1 and TRBJ2-6; D is undetermined. CDR1 is SGHRS and CDR2 is YFSETQ in the germline V gene. Trimming shortened V by 5 bases and J by 0 bases, and 9 bases separated the two germline ends. The CDR3 runs to 15 residues.

The chain couples TRBV5-5 to TRBJ2-5; D possibly corresponds to TRBD2 (5 bases). Trimming took 2 bases from V and 3 from J, leaving 5 bases between them. The CDR3 is 12 residues long. The germline gives CDR1 SGHKS, CDR2 YYEKEE (reference sequence). The CDR3 loop reads CASSFGEETQYF. The CDR3 coding sequence is TGTGCCAGCAGCTTCGGGGAAGAGACCCAGTACTTC.